The next 2 T cell receptor beta chains were all read from a single sample in a study of T cell repertoires in cytomegalovirus infection. TCRdb reanalysed the reads using MiXCR and keeps one entry per CDR3 protein. The repertoire has some 700,000 distinct CDR3 sequences, under 40% of them found once; the top ten carry 2.8%. Sequencing was done on a sample of PBMCs. Receptors originate from a human donor in good health (CMV status not recorded). Some clones in this sample may be carry-over from other donors' samples.

This chain connects TRBV20-1 to TRBJ2-4; TRBD1 aligns across 7 bases. Germline V gives CDR1 DFQATT, CDR2 SNEGSKA (reference sequence). The CDR3 is made up of 13 amino acids. With V trimmed by 5 bases and J by 6 bases, 7 bases remained unmatched. This CDR3 reads CSAPRDRTNIQYF. CDR3 sequence (DNA): TGCAGTGCTCCACGGGACAGAACAAACATTCAGTACTTC.

The rearrangement links TRBV20-1 to TRBJ1-1; no reliable D call. V was cut by 2 bases and J by 1 base, with 8 bases left in between. There are 13 residues in the CDR3. Germline CDR1 reads DFQATT; CDR2 reads SNEGSKA (reference sequence). The CDR3 region is CSARRGGNTEAFF. The CDR3 DNA sequence: TGCAGTGCTAGACGTGGCGGGAACACTGAAGCTTTCTTT.